One sample yielded the 12 T cell receptor beta chains listed below, sequenced in a study of cytomegalovirus exposure and HLA in healthy donors. 60 Vbeta and 13 Jbeta primers were used in PCR. The data were produced by immunoSEQ multiplex PCR, yet TCRdb's version contains in-frame clones alone and is incomplete. The table has 100,000 to 150,000 clones, over 70% seen once. What was sequenced was PBMCs. These receptors were collected from a female donor in good health and CMV-seronegative.

The chain carries TRBV7-2 and TRBJ2-5, with D possibly being TRBD1 (6 bases). The CDR3 has 15 residues. Trimming left V 5 bases short and J 2 bases short, with 15 bases between. CDR1 is SGHTA and CDR2 is FQGNSA in the germline V gene. The DNA of the CDR3 is TGTGCCAGCAGCCCTAGGACAGCTAAACAAGAGACCCAGTACTTC. Protein product: CASSPRTAKQETQYF.

This clone was counted only a few times. V gene TRBV30 combines with J gene TRBJ1-2; D remains unclear. With 3 bases removed from V and 0 bases from J, the gap between germline ends came to 14 bases. Germline V lookup: CDR1 GTSNPN, CDR2 SVGIG (reference sequence). This CDR3 contains 15 residues. The CDR3 region is CAWSEGALANYGYTF. The CDR3 nucleotides read TGTGCCTGGAGCGAGGGTGCTTTAGCTAACTATGGCTACACCTTC.

To note about this clone: The junction shows a germline mismatch at one end, possibly a read error. CDR3 DNA sequence: TGTTCCAGCAGCTTAGCGGTGGCTAGCTACGAGCAGTACTTC. Residues: CSSSLAVASYEQYF. The chain couples TRBV7-9 to TRBJ2-5; possible D gene TRBD2, 6 bases. The last part of the DNA fits TRBJ2-7 better; the J call may be wrong. This CDR3 comprises 14 residues. Per the germline V gene, CDR1 is SEHNR and CDR2 is FQNEAQ (reference sequence).

This clone showed up just once. V gene TRBV7-2 combines with J gene TRBJ2-3; D uncertain. The germline gives CDR1 SGHTA, CDR2 FQGNSA. This CDR3 is built from 14 residues. V was trimmed by 1 base and J by 1 base, leaving 6 bases between them. The CDR3 loop reads CASSLGIRTDTQYF. For the CDR3, the DNA is TGTGCCAGCAGCTTAGGTATTCGCACAGATACGCAGTATTTT.

Only a few counts were recorded for this clone. V gene TRBV30 combines with J gene TRBJ2-7, with TRBD2 matching over 9 bases. Germline V gives CDR1 GTSNPN, CDR2 SVGIG (reference sequence). The CDR3 contains 14 residues. The V and J ends lost 3 bases and 4 bases, in that order; junction bases with no gene match: 7. This CDR3 is CAWRRLAGLYEQYF. In DNA form, the CDR3 reads TGTGCCTGGAGGAGGCTAGCGGGATTGTACGAGCAGTACTTC. Filled out from reference TRBV30 and TRBJ2-7, the complete variable domain reads SQTIHQWPATLVQPVGSPLSLECTVEGTSNPNLYWYRQAAGRGLQLLFYSVGIGQISSEVPQNLSASRPQDRQFILSSKKLLLSDSGFYLCAWRRLAGLYEQYFGPGTRLTVT.

The chain uses TRBV5-8 and TRBJ2-1; TRBD2 agrees at 9 bases. The CDR3 consists of 15 residues. In germline, CDR1 is SGHTS, CDR2 YDEGEE. The J segment lost 4 bases and the V segment lost 4 bases, leaving 6 bases of the junction unmatched. In DNA, the CDR3 is TGTGCCAGCAGCCGCGGACTAGCGCTATACAATGAGCAGTTCTTC. It specifies CASSRGLALYNEQFF.

This clone was found once. The chain combines TRBV5-1 with TRBJ2-2; D is ambiguous. Germline loops: CDR1 SGHRS, CDR2 YFSETQ. This CDR3 region has 15 residues. Trimming removed 1 base from V and 1 base from J, with 8 bases in between. CDR3 coding DNA: TGCGCCAGCAGCTTGTACTACATGAACACCGGGGAGCTGTTTTTT. It codes for CASSLYYMNTGELFF.

The V call is TRBV10-3, the J call TRBJ1-2; maybe TRBD1 (6 bases). The CDR3 loop spans 13 amino acids. V lost 9 bases to trimming and J lost 1 base, with 12 bases between them. CDR1 and CDR2 from the germline V gene are ENHRY and SYGVKD. DNA of the CDR3: TGTGCCATTAGGGACAACCTTAACTATGGCTACACCTTC. Amino acid sequence: CAIRDNLNYGYTF.

The chain uses TRBV7-3 and TRBJ2-7, with TRBD2 matching 9 bases. CDR1 is SGHTA and CDR2 is FQGTGA in the germline V gene. The CDR3 spans 14 residues. V gave up 2 bases and J gave up 3 bases; unmatched junction bases: 2. DNA for the CDR3: TGTGCCAGCAGCTTAGGTAGCGGGAGCTACGAGCAGTACTTC. This gives the protein CASSLGSGSYEQYF.

The chain combines TRBV5-1 with TRBJ1-4; D is possibly TRBD1 (5 bases). The germline V and J ends were trimmed by 5 bases and 8 bases, with 25 bases remaining between them. The CDR3 length is 17 residues. Germline V lookup: CDR1 SGHRS, CDR2 YFSETQ. CDR3 sequence reads: CASRRTIRGGRQEKLFF. As DNA, the CDR3 is TGCGCCAGCAGACGGACAATCCGGGGGGGTCGGCAAGAAAAACTGTTTTTT.

This clone occurred a few times. The rearrangement joins TRBV10-3 to TRBJ1-1, with 9 nucleotides matching TRBD1. From germline, CDR1 is ENHRY and CDR2 SYGVKD. Unmatched junction bases numbered 4, after V lost 2 bases and J lost 0 bases. The CDR3 is made up of 16 amino acids. This CDR3 is CAISEGTGSMNTEAFF. As DNA, the CDR3 is TGTGCCATCAGTGAGGGGACAGGGAGCATGAACACTGAAGCTTTCTTT.

This chain connects TRBV10-3 to TRBJ2-5; 7 nucleotides align to TRBD1. Germline assignment: CDR1 ENHRY and CDR2 SYGVKD. CDR3 length: 15 residues. Trimming at V came to 6 bases and at J to 3 bases, leaving 10 bases not matched to a gene. The CDR3 DNA is TGTGCCATCAGCTCCCCCGGGACAGCAAAAGAGACCCAGTACTTC. Residues: CAISSPGTAKETQYF.